This TCR beta chain was identified during a study of chemoradiotherapy in HPV16-positive cancers. V lost 3 bases and J 0 bases, leaving 18 bases between the germline ends. This CDR3 is 19 amino acids long. CDR1 and CDR2 (germline): LNHDA, SQIVND (reference sequence). Study-wide results and limits: For HPV16-positive patients, expanding HPV-responsive T cells associated with longer recurrence-free survival. HPV-specific T cells were functionally defined from only a couple of HPV16-positive patients.

With regard to this clone: Antigen unknown.

Repertoires were generated with immunoSEQ multiplex PCR, while TCRdb's copy carries only in-frame clones and drops some. The sample has 3,100 or so clones; 79% are singletons. This clonotype was obtained from a human donor with HPV-associated anogenital cancer. The rearrangement joins TRBV19 to TRBJ2-6, with D hard to call. The source was tumor tissue, collected from a patient who underwent chemoradiotherapy. DNA of the CDR3: TGTGCCAGTAGTATTTCCCTGTCACTCACTTTCTCTGGGGCCAACGTCCTGACTTTC. Amino acids: CASSISLSLTFSGANVLTF.